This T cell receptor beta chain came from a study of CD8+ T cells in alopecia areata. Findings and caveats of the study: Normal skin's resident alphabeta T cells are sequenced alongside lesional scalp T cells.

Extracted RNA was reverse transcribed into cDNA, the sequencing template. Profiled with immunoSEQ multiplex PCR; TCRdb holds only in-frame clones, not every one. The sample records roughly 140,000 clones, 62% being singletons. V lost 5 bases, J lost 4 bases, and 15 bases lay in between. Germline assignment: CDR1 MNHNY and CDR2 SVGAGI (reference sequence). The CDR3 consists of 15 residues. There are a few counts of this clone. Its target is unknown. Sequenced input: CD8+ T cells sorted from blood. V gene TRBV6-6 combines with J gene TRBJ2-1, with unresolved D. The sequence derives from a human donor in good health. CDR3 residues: CASSQESPLYNEQFF. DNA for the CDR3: TGTGCCAGCAGTCAAGAAAGCCCCTTGTACAATGAGCAGTTCTTC.